This TCR beta chain was found in a study of cytomegalovirus exposure and HLA in healthy donors. The study's findings and limits: Relative to equally common others, HLA-associated TCR beta chains showed greater clonal expansion in a later analysis. Cytomegalovirus-associated status was assigned to approximately 160 TCR beta chains. Owing to their indistinguishability, certain V segments, notably TRBV6-2 and TRBV6-3, were excluded.

PCR was performed using 60 Vbeta and 13 Jbeta primers. Here immunoSEQ multiplex PCR was the method, and the copy in TCRdb shows in-frame clones only, minus some. The profile covers around 210,000 clones, with about 77% appearing a single time and about 0.47% taken by the ten largest. With regard to this clone: Its antigen remains unknown.

This CDR3 comprises 14 residues. After removal of 0 bases from V and 4 bases from J, the junction contained 2 bases not matched to a gene. Germline values: CDR1 ENHRY, CDR2 SYGVKD. The sequencing sample was made of PBMCs. The TCR originated in a boy aged 5-17 years in good health and CMV-seronegative. The genes are TRBV10-3 and TRBJ2-7, with 8 positions matching TRBD2. The CDR3 is CAISESAGEYEQYF. The DNA of the CDR3 is TGTGCCATCAGTGAGTCAGCGGGGGAGTACGAGCAGTACTTC.